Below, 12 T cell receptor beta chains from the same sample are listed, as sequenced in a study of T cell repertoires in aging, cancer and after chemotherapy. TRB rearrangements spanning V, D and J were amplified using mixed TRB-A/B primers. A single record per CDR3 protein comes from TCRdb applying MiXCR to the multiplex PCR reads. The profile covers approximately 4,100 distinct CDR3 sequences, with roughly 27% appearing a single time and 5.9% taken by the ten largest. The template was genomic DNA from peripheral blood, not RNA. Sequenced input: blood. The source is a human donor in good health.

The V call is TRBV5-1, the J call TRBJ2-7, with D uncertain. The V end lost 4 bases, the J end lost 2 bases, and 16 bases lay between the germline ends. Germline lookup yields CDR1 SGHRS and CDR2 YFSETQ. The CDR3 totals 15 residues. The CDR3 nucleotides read TGCGCCAGCAGCAAGACGGAGACGCAGACCTACGAGCAGTACTTC. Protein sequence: CASSKTETQTYEQYF.

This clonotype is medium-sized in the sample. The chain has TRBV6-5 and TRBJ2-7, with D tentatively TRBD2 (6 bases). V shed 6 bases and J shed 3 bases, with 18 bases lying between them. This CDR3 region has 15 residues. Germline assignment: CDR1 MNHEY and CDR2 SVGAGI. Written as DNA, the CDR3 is TGTGCCAGCAGGGCTCGGAAGCAGGGAGGCTACGAGCAGTACTTC. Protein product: CASRARKQGGYEQYF.

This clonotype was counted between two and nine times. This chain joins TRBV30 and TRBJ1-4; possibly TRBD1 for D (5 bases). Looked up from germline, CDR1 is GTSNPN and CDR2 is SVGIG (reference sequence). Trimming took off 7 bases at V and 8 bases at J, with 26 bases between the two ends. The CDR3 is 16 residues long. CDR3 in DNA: TGTGCCTTCTCCTACGGAAGGGGCTCCCACGGGGAAAAACTGTTTTTT. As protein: CAFSYGRGSHGEKLFF.

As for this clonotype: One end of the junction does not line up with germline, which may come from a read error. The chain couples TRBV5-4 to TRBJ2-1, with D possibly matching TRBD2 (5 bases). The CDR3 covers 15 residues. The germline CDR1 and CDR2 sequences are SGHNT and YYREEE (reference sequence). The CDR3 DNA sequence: TGTACCAGCAGCTTGTTCGGGGTTAACTACAATGAGCAGTTATTC. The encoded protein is CTSSLFGVNYNEQLF.

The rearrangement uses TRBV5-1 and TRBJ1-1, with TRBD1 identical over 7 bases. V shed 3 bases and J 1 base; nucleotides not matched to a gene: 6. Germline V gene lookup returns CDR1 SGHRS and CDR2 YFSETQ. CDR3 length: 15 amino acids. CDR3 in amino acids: CASSYTGVRNTEAFF. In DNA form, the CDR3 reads TGCGCCAGCAGCTATACAGGGGTAAGGAACACTGAAGCTTTCTTT.

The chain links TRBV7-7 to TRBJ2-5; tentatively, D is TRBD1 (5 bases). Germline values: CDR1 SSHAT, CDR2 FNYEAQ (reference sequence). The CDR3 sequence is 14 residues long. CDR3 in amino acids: CACSLYQGKETQYF. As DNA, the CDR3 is TGTGCTTGCAGCTTATACCAGGGCAAAGAGACCCAGTACTTC.

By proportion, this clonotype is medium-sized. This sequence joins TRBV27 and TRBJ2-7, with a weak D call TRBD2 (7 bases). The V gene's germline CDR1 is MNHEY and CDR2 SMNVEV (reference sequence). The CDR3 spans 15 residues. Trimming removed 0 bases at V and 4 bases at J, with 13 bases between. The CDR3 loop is CASSLSTGGTYEQYF. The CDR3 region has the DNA TGTGCCAGCAGTTTATCGACGGGGGGCACTTACGAGCAGTACTTC.

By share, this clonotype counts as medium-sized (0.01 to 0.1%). CDR3: CASSYISWGGEKLFF. The CDR3, as DNA: TGTGCCAGCAGTTACATTTCCTGGGGTGGCGAAAAACTGTTTTTT. This chain uses TRBV6-5 with TRBJ1-4; D ambiguous. From germline, CDR1 is MNHEY and CDR2 SVGAGI. The V end was cut by 2 bases, the J end by 8 bases, with 15 bases between. CDR3 length: 15 residues.

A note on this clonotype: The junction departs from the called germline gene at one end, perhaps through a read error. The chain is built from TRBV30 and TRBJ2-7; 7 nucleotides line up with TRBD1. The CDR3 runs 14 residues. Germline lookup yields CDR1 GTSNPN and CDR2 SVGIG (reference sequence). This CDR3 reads CAWRLQGSSHEQYF. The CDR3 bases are TGTGCCTGGAGATTACAGGGGAGCTCCCACGAGCAGTACTTC. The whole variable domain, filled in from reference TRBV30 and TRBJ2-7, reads SQTIHQWPATLVQPVGSPLSLECTVEGTSNPNLYWYRQAAGRGLQLLFYSVGIGQISSEVPQNLSASRPQDRQFILSSKKLLLSDSGFYLCAWRLQGSSHEQYFGPGTRLTVT.

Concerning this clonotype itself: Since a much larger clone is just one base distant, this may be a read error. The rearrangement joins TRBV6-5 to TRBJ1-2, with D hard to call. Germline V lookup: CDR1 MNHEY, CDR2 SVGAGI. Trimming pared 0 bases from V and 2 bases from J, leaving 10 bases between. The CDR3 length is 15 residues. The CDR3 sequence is CASSYSILQNYGYTF. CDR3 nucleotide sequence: TGTGCCAGCAGTTACTCGATCTTACAGAACTATGGCTACACCTTC.

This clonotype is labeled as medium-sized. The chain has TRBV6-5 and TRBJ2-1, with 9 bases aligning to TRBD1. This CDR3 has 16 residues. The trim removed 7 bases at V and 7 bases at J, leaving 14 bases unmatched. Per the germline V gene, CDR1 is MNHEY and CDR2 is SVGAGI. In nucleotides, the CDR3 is TGTGCCAGCACAAGACCGGGGACAGGGCCGCGGAATGAGCAGTTCTTC. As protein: CASTRPGTGPRNEQFF.

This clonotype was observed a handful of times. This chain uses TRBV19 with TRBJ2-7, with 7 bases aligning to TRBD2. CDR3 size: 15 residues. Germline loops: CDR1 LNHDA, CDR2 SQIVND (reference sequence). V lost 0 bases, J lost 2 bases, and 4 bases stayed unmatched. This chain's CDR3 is CASSIDGGLPYEQYF. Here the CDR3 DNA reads TGTGCCAGTAGTATAGATGGGGGACTACCCTACGAGCAGTACTTC.